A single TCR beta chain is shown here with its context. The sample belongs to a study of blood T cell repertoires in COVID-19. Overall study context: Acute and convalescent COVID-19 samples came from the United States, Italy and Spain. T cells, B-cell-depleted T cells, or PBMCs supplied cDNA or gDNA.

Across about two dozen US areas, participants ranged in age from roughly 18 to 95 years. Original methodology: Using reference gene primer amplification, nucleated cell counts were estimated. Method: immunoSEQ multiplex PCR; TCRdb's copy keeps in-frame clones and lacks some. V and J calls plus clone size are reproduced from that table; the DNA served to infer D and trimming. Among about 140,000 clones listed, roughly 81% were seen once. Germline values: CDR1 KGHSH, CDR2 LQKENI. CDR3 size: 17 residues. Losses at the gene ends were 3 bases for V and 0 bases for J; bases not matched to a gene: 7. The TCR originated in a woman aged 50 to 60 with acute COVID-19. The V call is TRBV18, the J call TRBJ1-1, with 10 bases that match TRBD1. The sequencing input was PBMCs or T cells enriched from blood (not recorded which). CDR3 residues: CASSPRGTGALNTEAFF. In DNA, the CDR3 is TGTGCCAGCTCACCTAGGGGGACAGGGGCCCTGAACACTGAAGCTTTCTTT.